Below, 25 T cell receptor beta chains from the same sample are listed, as sequenced in a study of OX40 agonist ivuxolimab in advanced cancers. Using immunoSEQ multiplex PCR, the repertoire was profiled, and TCRdb retains in-frame clones only, with some absent. In the table there are around 31,000 clones, around nine tenths of which are singletons. The sequencing here drew on CD4+ or CD8+ T cells sorted from blood, taken in a trial of the OX40 agonist ivuxolimab. The receptors come from an adult with an advanced solid tumor such as melanoma, head and neck, liver or kidney cancer.

This chain uses TRBV19 with TRBJ2-7; perhaps TRBD1 as D (5 bases). The germline CDR1 and CDR2 sequences are LNHDA and SQIVND (reference sequence). This CDR3 comprises 14 residues. Between the trimmed V and J ends, which lost 5 bases and 2 bases, there was a span of 13 bases. The CDR3 here is CASSSQDRAYEQYV. CDR3 coding DNA: TGTGCCAGTAGTTCACAAGACAGAGCCTACGAGCAGTACGTC.

This clone was observed a handful of times. The chain links TRBV4-1 to TRBJ2-3, with D tentatively TRBD1 or TRBD2 (5 bases each). V gave up 1 base and J gave up 2 bases, with 16 bases separating them. The V gene's germline CDR1 is MGHRA and CDR2 YSYEKL. This CDR3 contains 17 residues. The CDR3 region is CASSQVSGTGPTDTQYF. The CDR3 DNA follows: TGCGCCAGCAGCCAAGTCTCCGGGACGGGGCCCACAGATACGCAGTATTTT.

The genes are TRBV7-2 and TRBJ2-7, with 9 bases lining up with TRBD1. J gave up 4 bases and V 3 bases, and 7 bases lay outside the gene matches. This CDR3 is built from 15 residues. The germline V gene has CDR1 SGHTA and CDR2 FQGNSA. CDR3 loop: CASSLLQGAKYEQYF. DNA of the CDR3: TGTGCCAGCAGCTTGCTACAGGGGGCGAAATACGAGCAGTACTTC.

This sequence joins TRBV9 and TRBJ2-3; D is ambiguous. Germline V gene sequence: CDR1 SGDLS, CDR2 YYNGEE. The CDR3 spans 12 residues. Trimming cost V 2 bases and J 4 bases, with 5 bases left between them. The DNA for the CDR3 is TGTGCCAGCAGCGTCGGCGCAGATACGCAGTATTTT. Translation: CASSVGADTQYF.

The V and J genes are TRBV6-6 and TRBJ2-7, with a weak D call TRBD1 (6 bases). In germline, CDR1 is MNHNY, CDR2 SVGAGI (reference sequence). Trimming shortened V by 6 bases and J by 5 bases, and 17 bases separated the two germline ends. The CDR3 is made up of 14 amino acids. Written as DNA, the CDR3 is TGTGCCAGCAGGGACTGGACAGCTTCCGACGAGCAGTACTTC. Translation: CASRDWTASDEQYF.

The V call is TRBV5-6, the J call TRBJ2-2, with no clear D. Trimming removed 3 bases at V and 4 bases at J, with 16 bases between. CDR3 length equals 16 residues. Looked up from germline, CDR1 is SGHDT and CDR2 is YYEEEE. CDR3: CASSYDIAHGTGELFF. The CDR3 coding sequence is TGTGCCAGCAGCTATGACATCGCCCACGGCACCGGGGAGCTGTTTTTT.

The V and J genes are TRBV7-2 and TRBJ2-1; D not certain. In germline, CDR1 is SGHTA, CDR2 FQGNSA. The V gene lost 1 base and the J gene lost 1 base, with 11 bases spanning the gap. This CDR3 has 16 residues. This CDR3 reads CASSLGGNPSYNEQFF. For the CDR3, the DNA is TGTGCCAGCAGCTTAGGGGGTAATCCTTCCTACAATGAGCAGTTCTTC.

The chain carries TRBV4-2 and TRBJ1-4; D unclear. Germline-derived CDR1 and CDR2 are LGHNA and YNFKEQ. The ends were cut back, 2 bases at V and 0 bases at J, with 10 bases in the middle. This CDR3 comprises 16 residues. CDR3 protein: CASSQNVGATNEKLFF. The CDR3 DNA reads TGTGCCAGCAGCCAAAACGTCGGGGCAACTAATGAAAAACTGTTTTTT.

V is TRBV4-3 and J is TRBJ2-7; the match to TRBD1 covers 9 bases. V was pared by 0 bases and J by 3 bases, with 3 bases of the junction left unmatched. Germline CDR1 LGHNA, CDR2 YSLEER. The CDR3 sequence is 15 residues long. The CDR3 spells CASSQDGTGNYEQYF. CDR3 DNA sequence: TGCGCCAGCAGCCAAGACGGGACAGGGAACTACGAGCAGTACTTC.

The CDR3 region is CASSPVGGLGTDTQYF. The CDR3 DNA sequence: TGTGCCAGCAGCCCTGTCGGGGGTTTGGGAACAGATACGCAGTATTTT. The genes are TRBV27 and TRBJ2-3, with a weak D call TRBD2 (6 bases). With 6 bases removed from V and 3 bases from J, the gap between germline ends came to 19 bases. CDR1 MNHEY and CDR2 SMNVEV come from the germline V gene (reference sequence). The CDR3 contains 16 residues.

The rearrangement uses TRBV6-1 and TRBJ1-6; D unclear. Germline CDR1 MNHNS, CDR2 SASEGT. The CDR3 extends over 18 amino acids. V lost 1 base and J lost 0, with 13 bases in between. CDR3 protein: CASSEEPGRGSYNSPLHF. CDR3 DNA sequence: TGTGCCAGCAGTGAAGAGCCGGGCAGAGGCTCCTATAATTCACCCCTCCACTTT.

Written as DNA, the CDR3 is TGTGCCAGCAGTGGACTAGCCACCACAGATACGCAGTATTTT. This codes for CASSGLATTDTQYF. The chain uses TRBV6-6 and TRBJ2-3; 8 bases line up with TRBD2. Germline V gene lookup returns CDR1 MNHNY and CDR2 SVGAGI (reference sequence). CDR3 size: 14 residues. V was clipped by 5 bases and J by 2 bases; unmatched bases: 3.

The V gene is TRBV6-5, the J gene TRBJ2-1, with a weak D call TRBD1 (5 bases). The CDR3 spans 12 residues. From germline, CDR1 is MNHEY and CDR2 SVGAGI. The CDR3 DNA sequence: TGTGCGACCATGGGGCTCTACAATGAGCAGTTCTTC. Its protein is CATMGLYNEQFF.

The rearrangement uses TRBV4-3 and TRBJ2-3; D gene ambiguous. The CDR3 contains 17 residues. V gave up 3 bases and J gave up 8 bases, with 24 bases separating them. Germline lookup yields CDR1 LGHNA and CDR2 YSLEER. Here the CDR3 DNA reads TGCGCCAGCAGCCAGGACGACGGACGGCTGGCGTATGGTACGCAGTATTTT. Amino acids: CASSQDDGRLAYGTQYF.

The DNA of the CDR3 is TGTGCCAGCAGCCACCTCTCGGGACAGGCGGTCCTCACTGAAGCTTTCTTT. Protein sequence: CASSHLSGQAVLTEAFF. This rearrangement joins TRBV14 to TRBJ1-1; 8 positions agree with TRBD1. Losses at the gene ends were 3 bases for V and 4 bases for J; bases not matched to a gene: 13. Germline CDR1 reads SGHDN; CDR2 reads FVKESK. This CDR3 has 17 amino acids.

The gene calls are TRBV4-3 and TRBJ2-7, with D possibly being TRBD2 (6 bases). V shed 4 bases and J shed 2 bases, with 15 bases lying between them. This CDR3 region has 15 residues. CDR1 and CDR2 from the germline V gene are LGHNA and YSLEER. CDR3 in amino acids: CASSPSAGMAYEQYF. In DNA, the CDR3 is TGCGCCAGCAGCCCGTCGGCGGGGATGGCCTACGAGCAGTACTTC.

The chain links TRBV29-1 to TRBJ1-2; D remains ambiguous. Germline lookup yields CDR1 SQVTM and CDR2 ANQGSEA. This CDR3 region has 11 residues. Trimming shortened V by 4 bases and J by 4 bases, and 7 bases separated the two germline ends. Here the CDR3 DNA reads TGCAGCGTTGTGGGGTCCTATGGCTACACCTTC. It yields the protein CSVVGSYGYTF.

The chain combines TRBV27 with TRBJ1-2, with a tentative D call TRBD1 (5 bases). The CDR3 extends over 13 amino acids. V was shortened by 6 bases and J by 5 bases, with 13 bases between the two germline ends. Germline V CDR1 and CDR2: MNHEY, SMNVEV (reference sequence). The CDR3 sequence: CASRQDELYGYTF. The CDR3 region has the DNA TGTGCCAGCAGACAGGACGAACTTTATGGCTACACCTTC.

The J gene is TRBJ2-1, the V gene TRBV6-1; TRBD1 might be the D (5 bases). Germline V CDR1 and CDR2: MNHNS, SASEGT. The CDR3 has 12 amino acids. Trimming took off 2 bases at V and 7 bases at J, with 6 bases between the two ends. CDR3 loop: CASSEPGNEQFF. Here the CDR3 DNA reads TGTGCCAGCAGTGAACCAGGGAATGAGCAGTTCTTC.

The chain carries TRBV7-9 and TRBJ2-1; TRBD1 might be the D (6 bases). The CDR3 consists of 14 residues. Germline-derived CDR1 and CDR2 are SEHNR and FQNEAQ (reference sequence). V dropped 5 bases and J dropped 5 bases, with 13 bases sitting between them. CDR3 bases: TGTGCCAGCAGCCCGGACAGTCTAGACAATGAGCAGTTCTTC. Its protein is CASSPDSLDNEQFF.

The V gene is TRBV19, the J gene TRBJ2-2, with D perhaps matching TRBD2 (7 bases). CDR3 length: 16 residues. V was trimmed by 5 bases and J by 1 base, leaving 14 bases between them. CDR1 and CDR2 (germline): LNHDA, SQIVND (reference sequence). The CDR3 DNA sequence: TGTGCCAGTAGTCGCGGGGGCGACATGAACACCGGGGAGCTGTTTTTT. Translated, it gives CASSRGGDMNTGELFF.

The V call is TRBV11-2, the J call TRBJ2-7; D may be TRBD2 (5 bases). The CDR3 is 12 residues long. The V end lost 5 bases, the J end lost 3 bases, and 8 bases lay between the germline ends. CDR1 is SGHAT and CDR2 is FQNNGV in the germline V gene. The CDR3 DNA follows: TGTGCCAGCAGCCGGGATCTCTACGAGCAGTACGTC. Translation: CASSRDLYEQYV.

The rearrangement links TRBV4-1 to TRBJ2-2; 8 bases match TRBD2. The trim removed 3 bases at V and 5 bases at J, leaving 5 bases unmatched. The CDR3 is 15 amino acids. Germline V CDR1 and CDR2: MGHRA, YSYEKL. The CDR3 spells CASSQPGLVTGELFF. The CDR3 nucleotides read TGCGCCAGCAGCCAGCCGGGACTAGTAACCGGGGAGCTGTTTTTT.

This clone occurred once. The V and J genes are TRBV14 and TRBJ2-5; 9 bases fit TRBD1. This CDR3 has 15 residues. Losses at the gene ends were 7 bases for V and 0 bases for J; bases not matched to a gene: 6. Per germline, CDR1 SGHDN and CDR2 FVKESK. The CDR3 reads CASIGQGLNQETQYF. In DNA, the CDR3 is TGTGCCAGCATCGGACAGGGGTTGAACCAAGAGACCCAGTACTTC.

This chain links TRBV19 with TRBJ2-1, with a tentative D call TRBD2 (5 bases). V was clipped by 7 bases and J by 0 bases, with 10 bases between them. Germline V gene lookup returns CDR1 LNHDA and CDR2 SQIVND (reference sequence). This CDR3 contains 14 residues. CDR3 nucleotide sequence: TGTGCCAGTATGGACGGAGGCTCCTACAATGAGCAGTTCTTC. Translating it yields CASMDGGSYNEQFF.